This T cell receptor beta chain emerged from a study of T cells after yellow fever vaccination (dated 2019 in TCRdb). Looking at the study overall: The SMART-Seq v4 Ultra Low Input RNA kit was used to prepare libraries from fractions with low cell numbers. Bulk TCR alpha and beta repertoires were sequenced longitudinally to track T-cell clones before and after primary and booster YFV17D yellow fever vaccination. Two healthy male donors, one aged 18 to 29 and one aged 30 to 40 years, made up the cohort. Blood was drawn at multiple timepoints before and after primary and secondary immunization, with bulk PBMC replicates and cell subsets isolated. What the authors observed across the whole study: The secondary T-cell response was weaker than the primary response but faster, peaking on day 5 instead of day 15. After the booster, most clones that had expanded after primary vaccination were detected again (about 95% of CD4 and around nine tenths of CD8), suggesting broad maintenance of memory. FACS-sorted repertoires could contain abundant contaminating clonotypes from the bulk population, so computational filtering was required. A small share of clonotypes was detected in both CD4 and CD8 compartments, with the overlap likely arising from convergent recombination. Because only a couple of donors were included in the study, the extent to which the findings can be generalized is limited.

The meaning of the sample's treatment or condition label: live attenuated yellow fever vaccine strain. At each blood-draw timepoint, two biological replicates of bulk PBMCs were collected. PBMCs were isolated from peripheral blood using a standard Ficoll-Paque protocol. TriZol was used to extract RNA from bulk PBMCs, CD4 and CD8 fractions, and dextramer-positive and dextramer-negative fractions. TCR cDNA was synthesized by 5'RACE template switching, through which a universal primer site and unique molecular identifiers were introduced. Priming of cDNA synthesis was performed from both the TCR alpha and TCR beta constant segments. Two PCR steps were used to amplify libraries, with sample barcodes and sequencing adapters being added in the second step. Sequencing of the libraries was done on either Illumina HiSeq 2500 (2x100 bp) or NovaSeq (2x150 bp). The original methods were these. Demultiplexing of reads and collapsing into UMI consensus sequences were performed with MIGEC, and V(D)J alignment was carried out with MiXCR. Clonotypes responding to the vaccine were identified with edgeR on replicate PBMC samples, with the criteria of FDR below 0.01 and a log2 fold change above 5 up to day 15. Each bulk clonotype was labeled CD4 or CD8 based on which sequenced repertoire, CD4 or CD8, contained the clonotype at higher abundance. The public reads were reprocessed in TCRdb via fastp at Q25 and MiXCR, keeping in-frame beta chains. CDR3 protein sequences are deduplicated, and each keeps its most common genes and DNA. Clone size and V and J calls follow TCRdb, not the original study. This sample has just under 600,000 distinct CDR3 sequences in its table, and around an eighth of those were observed once. More than 12% of the sample rests with the top ten.

As for this clonotype: No cognate antigen has been identified for it. No base quality values were provided; no much bigger clone lies one nucleotide off.

V loses 10 bases, J loses 4 bases, and the germline ends lie 16 bases apart. The CDR3 has 13 amino acids, counting the end cysteine and phenylalanine. The sequence is cut down to CDR3 DNA, 39 bases in frame from base 1. The germline V gene provides CDR1 MNHEY and CDR2 SVGEGT. The sequence derives from a young man who received the YFV17D yellow fever vaccine. The chain uses TRBV6-2 or TRBV6-3 and TRBJ1-2, with the identity of the D gene unclear. This material consisted of PBMCs, taken on the day of the yellow fever booster vaccination. The nucleotides are TGTGCCACCTTAGACGCTGGGTTCTATGGCTACACCTTC. Translated, this gives CATLDAGFYGYTF.